This TCR beta chain is drawn from a study of cytomegalovirus exposure and HLA in healthy donors. Trimming shortened V by 3 bases and J by 0 bases, and 18 bases separated the two germline ends. This CDR3 is built from 18 residues. Germline assignment: CDR1 SGHVS and CDR2 FNYEAQ. Assay: immunoSEQ multiplex PCR; the TCRdb copy retains only in-frame clones and omits some. The repertoire consists of about 75,000 clones, with around four fifths occurring once and the leading ten covering about 3%. This sequence was found in a man aged 25-45 years in good health and CMV-seronegative. The chain recombines TRBV7-6 with TRBJ1-3, with unresolved D. Sequenced: PBMCs. CDR3 nucleotides: TGTGCCAGCAGCTTGTGGCCGTTACAGATCCGCTCTGGAAACACCATATATTTT. Amino acid sequence: CASSLWPLQIRSGNTIYF.